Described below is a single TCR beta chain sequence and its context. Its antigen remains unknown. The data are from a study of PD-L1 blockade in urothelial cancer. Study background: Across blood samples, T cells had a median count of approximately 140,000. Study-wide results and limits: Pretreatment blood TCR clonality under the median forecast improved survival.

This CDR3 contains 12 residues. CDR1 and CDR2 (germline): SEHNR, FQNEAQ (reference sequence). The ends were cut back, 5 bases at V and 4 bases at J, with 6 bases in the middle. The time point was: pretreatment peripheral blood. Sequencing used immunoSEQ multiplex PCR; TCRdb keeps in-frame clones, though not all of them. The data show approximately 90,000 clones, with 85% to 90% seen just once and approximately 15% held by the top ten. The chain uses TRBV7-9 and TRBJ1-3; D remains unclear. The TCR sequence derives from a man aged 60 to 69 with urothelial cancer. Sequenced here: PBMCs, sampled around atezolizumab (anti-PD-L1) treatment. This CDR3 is CASSPLGNTIYF. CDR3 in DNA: TGTGCCAGCAGCCCCCTGGGAAACACCATATATTTT.